The clone carrying this T cell receptor beta chain was picked up a small number of times. Its antigen is still unknown. V was trimmed by 4 bases and J by 6 bases, leaving 15 bases between them. Germline V lookup: CDR1 SEHNR, CDR2 FQNEAQ (reference sequence). The CDR3 loop spans 15 amino acids. The data were obtained in a study of response to subunit inactivated influenza vaccine. Findings of the study overall: Each seasonal influenza vaccination recruits few new T cells, the authors suggested.

TCRdb analysed the RT-PCR reads with MiXCR anew, one entry per CDR3 protein. This table has 700,000 to 900,000 distinct CDR3 sequences, about 20% appearing once. The chain carries TRBV7-9 and TRBJ2-2, with D perhaps TRBD1 (6 bases). This TCR was recovered from a man aged 50 or older who received an inactivated influenza vaccine. Sequences were derived from PBMCs from blood, sampled about 5 days after vaccination. The CDR3 DNA sequence: TGTGCCAGCAGCTCCGGACAGCCTGGTGCCGGGGAGCTGTTTTTT. It translates to CASSSGQPGAGELFF.